A selection of T cell receptor beta chains follows, all from one sample in a study of shared clonotypes between healthy human individuals. Sequenced by immunoSEQ multiplex PCR; TCRdb stores in-frame clones only, minus some. There are 950,000 to 1,200,000 clones in the sample; approximately 80% occur only once, and 0.7% to 0.95% lies in the top ten. The sample consisted of memory CD4+ T cells from PBMCs. The source is a man in his late teens or twenties in good health. Some clones in this sample may be carry-over from other donors' samples. The CDR3 runs from the conserved cysteine through the conserved F or W. D genes are given only for firm matches. The size field is filled for only some rows; it gives once, few, many or a size class.

TRBV4-1,TRBJ2-5,-,TRBD2,TGCGCCAGCAGCGCCAGACTAGCGGGAGGGAGTTTCGAGACCCAGTACTTC,CASSARLAGGSFETQYF
TRBV7-3,TRBJ2-2,-,-,TGTGCCAGCAGCCCACGGACCACAGTGGGGGAGCTGTTTTTT,CASSPRTTVGELFF
TRBV10-3,TRBJ2-1,-,TRBD2,TGTGCCATCAGTGAGTCGAATAGCGGGAGGGCCAGGTCCTACAATGAGCAGTTCTTC,CAISESNSGRARSYNEQFF
TRBV5-6,TRBJ2-7,-,-,TGTGCCAGCAGCTTGCTGCGGTACTCTCTCCACGAGCAGTACTTC,CASSLLRYSLHEQYF
TRBV30,TRBJ1-1,once,-,TGTGTTCAAGGCCAGGGCACTGAAGCTTTCTTT,CVQGQGTEAFF
TRBV4-3,TRBJ2-1,-,-,TGCGCCAGCAGCCAAGAAGTAGCAGGACGCGGGCACAATGAGCAGTTCTTC,CASSQEVAGRGHNEQFF
TRBV29-1,TRBJ1-5,-,TRBD1,TGCAGCATAATCGGGACAGGGGGTCAGCCCCAGCATTTT,CSIIGTGGQPQHF
TRBV28,TRBJ1-5,-,TRBD1,TGTGCCAGCAGTTTAACCGGGACAGGGGTGATGGGTCGTAGGCCCCAGCATTTT,CASSLTGTGVMGRRPQHF
TRBV4-3,TRBJ2-1,-,-,TGCGCCAGCAGCCAAGAGTTCAGCTCCTACAATGAGCAGTTCTTC,CASSQEFSSYNEQFF
TRBV7-9,TRBJ2-3,-,-,TGTGCCAGCAGCCCCTTGTCGGATACGCAGTATTTT,CASSPLSDTQYF
TRBV20-1,TRBJ2-1,few,-,TGCAGTGCTAGAGTTCCTGATGAGCAGTTCTTC,CSARVPDEQFF
TRBV4-2,TRBJ2-3,-,TRBD2,TGTGCCAGCAGCCAAGAAGTACGACTAGCGGGCTACACAGATACGCAGTATTTT,CASSQEVRLAGYTDTQYF
TRBV5-1,TRBJ2-1,once,-,TGCGCCAGCGGGATCTCTAGCGACTCCTACAATGAGCAGTTCTTC,CASGISSDSYNEQFF
TRBV5-1,TRBJ1-1,few,-,TGCGCCAGCAGCTTGTCCACAGATCCGATGAACACTGAAGCTTTCTTT,CASSLSTDPMNTEAFF
TRBV6-1,TRBJ1-1,-,-,TGTGCCAGCAGTGTATGGTACAGCACTGAAGCTTTCTTT,CASSVWYSTEAFF
TRBV10-3,TRBJ2-1,-,TRBD2,TGTGCCATCAGGCCGGGACTAGCGGGAGTGAATGAGCAGTTCTTC,CAIRPGLAGVNEQFF
TRBV18,TRBJ2-7,-,TRBD2,TGTGCCAGCTCACCCGACTCAGCGGGAGGGTCCTACGAGCAGTACTTC,CASSPDSAGGSYEQYF
TRBV29-1,TRBJ2-7,-,-,TGCAGCGTTGAGATGGGGCACTCCTACGAGCAGTACTTC,CSVEMGHSYEQYF
TRBV25-1,TRBJ1-1,-,-,TGTGCCAGCAGTGGAGGATTTGAAGCTTTCTTT,CASSGGFEAFF
TRBV25-1,TRBJ1-4,-,-,TGTGCCAGCAGTGAGAATCGGAGGGGGATTAATGAAAAACTGTTTTTT,CASSENRRGINEKLFF
TRBV6-6,TRBJ2-5,once,-,TGTGCCAGCAGTTACACGGGGGCCCAGTACTTC,CASSYTGAQYF
TRBV15,TRBJ2-7,-,-,TGTGCCACCGGGCTAGCCGAAGGTTACGAGCAGTACTTC,CATGLAEGYEQYF
TRBV7-9,TRBJ2-3,-,-,TGTGCCAGCAGCCCCGGTAGGGTCGCCGTAGAGCTAGGCACAGATACGCAGTATTTT,CASSPGRVAVELGTDTQYF
TRBV10-3,TRBJ2-7,-,TRBD1,TGTGCCATCAGCGGGACAGCCCTCTCCTACGAGCAGTACTTC,CAISGTALSYEQYF
TRBV30,TRBJ2-1,-,TRBD2,TGTGCCTCGACTAGCGGCATCTACAATGAGCAGTTCTTC,CASTSGIYNEQFF
TRBV5-6,TRBJ2-1,-,TRBD2,TGTGCCAGCAGACGTAGCGGGAGGGATTACTATTCCTACAACGAGCAGTTCTTC,CASRRSGRDYYSYNEQFF
TRBV28,TRBJ1-2,-,-,TGTGCCAGCAGTCCGTCCCGGGCCACCTACACCTTC,CASSPSRATYTF
TRBV11-2,TRBJ2-1,-,TRBD2,TGTGCCAGCAGCCCAGCTAGCGGGGTATACAATGAGCAGTTCTTC,CASSPASGVYNEQFF
TRBV29-1,TRBJ2-3,-,TRBD2,TGCAGCGTTGTTCTGGGACTAGCGGGAGGCAGTGATACGCAGTATTTT,CSVVLGLAGGSDTQYF
TRBV9,TRBJ2-3,-,TRBD1,TGTGCCAGCAGCGTTCGACAGGGGCACCTCACAGATACGCAGTATTTT,CASSVRQGHLTDTQYF
TRBV6-1,TRBJ2-1,-,-,TGTGCCAGCAGTCAGGGGGGTTCCTACAATGAGCAGTTCTTC,CASSQGGSYNEQFF
TRBV29-1,TRBJ1-2,-,-,TGCAGCGTTGATCGGTTGGCTTTCTATGGCTACACCTTC,CSVDRLAFYGYTF